This entry lists 28 T cell receptor beta chains sequenced from one sample in a study of blood T cell repertoires in COVID-19. TCRdb's table, derived via immunoSEQ multiplex PCR, lists solely in-frame clones and lacks some. This table has 400,000 to 550,000 clones, 75% to 90% appearing once. The source material was peripheral blood. Receptors originate from a woman aged 30 to 39 with acute or convalescent COVID-19.

The CDR3 sequence: CASSPRGLVANVLTF. As DNA, the CDR3 is TGTGCCAGCAGTCCGAGGGGGCTGGTGGCCAACGTCCTGACTTTC. This chain joins TRBV27 and TRBJ2-6; 7 bases line up with TRBD1. Germline V lookup: CDR1 MNHEY, CDR2 SMNVEV (reference sequence). V shed 5 bases and J 6 bases; nucleotides not matched to a gene: 7. This CDR3 is 15 amino acids long.

This chain uses TRBV5-5 with TRBJ2-7; 9 nucleotides match TRBD1. This CDR3 has 19 amino acids. Germline lookup yields CDR1 SGHKS and CDR2 YYEKEE (reference sequence). V trimming: 4 bases; J trimming: 0 bases; junction bases outside the gene matches: 17. Here the CDR3 DNA reads TGTGCCAGCAGCCCGGACCGGGACAGGGAAGGCCCCCGCTCCTACGAGCAGTACTTC. Translating it yields CASSPDRDREGPRSYEQYF. The complete variable domain, with remaining parts taken from reference TRBV5-5 and TRBJ2-7, reads DAGVTQSPTHLIKTRGQQVTLRCSPISGHKSVSWYQQVLGQGPQFIFQYYEKEERGRGNFPDRFSARQFPNYSSELNVNALLLGDSALYLCASSPDRDREGPRSYEQYFGPGTRLTVT.

The rearrangement joins TRBV7-3 to TRBJ1-2, with 11 bases fitting TRBD1. After removal of 3 bases from V and 7 bases from J, the junction contained 7 bases not matched to a gene. Per germline, CDR1 SGHTA and CDR2 FQGTGA. This CDR3 has 15 amino acids. CDR3 loop: CASSLTGQGASGYTF. CDR3 coding DNA: TGTGCCAGCAGCTTGACTGGACAGGGGGCTTCTGGCTACACCTTC.

This chain joins TRBV6-5 and TRBJ1-4; no firm D call. CDR1 and CDR2 from the germline V gene are MNHEY and SVGAGI. Trimming took 2 bases from V and 7 from J, leaving 11 bases between them. CDR3 length: 14 amino acids. Here the CDR3 reads CASSYGYAGEKLFF. DNA for the CDR3: TGTGCCAGCAGTTACGGGTATGCGGGTGAAAAACTGTTTTTT.

V and J are TRBV5-4 and TRBJ1-6, with D unclear. The CDR3 runs 15 residues. Germline lookup yields CDR1 SGHNT and CDR2 YYREEE (reference sequence). Trimming took off 0 bases at V and 7 bases at J, with 11 bases between the two ends. The CDR3 bases are TGTGCCAGCAGCTTGGAGGGAGTTGGAAATTCACCCCTCCACTTT. This translates into CASSLEGVGNSPLHF. Complete variable domain (other parts from reference TRBV5-4 and TRBJ1-6): ETGVTQSPTHLIKTRGQQVTLRCSSQSGHNTVSWYQQALGQGPQFIFQYYREEENGRGNFPPRFSGLQFPNYSSELNVNALELDDSALYLCASSLEGVGNSPLHFGNGTRLTVT.

The J gene is TRBJ1-3, the V gene TRBV5-1; D is possibly TRBD1 (5 bases). Germline loops: CDR1 SGHRS, CDR2 YFSETQ. The length of the CDR3 is 16 residues. V lost 1 base and J 4 bases, leaving 15 bases between the germline ends. This CDR3 is CASSLSSGRTGNTIYF. As DNA, the CDR3 is TGCGCCAGCAGCTTGAGTTCCGGACGGACAGGAAACACCATATATTTT.

The chain carries TRBV7-6 and TRBJ2-2, with D perhaps matching TRBD1 (5 bases). This CDR3 comprises 14 residues. Germline CDR1 SGHVS, CDR2 FNYEAQ. With 5 bases removed from V and 5 bases from J, the gap between germline ends came to 12 bases. CDR3 in amino acids: CASSLDSSTGELFF. Written as DNA, the CDR3 is TGTGCCAGCAGCCTCGACAGTTCAACCGGGGAGCTGTTTTTT.

The chain uses TRBV5-1 and TRBJ2-7; 9 bases are shared with TRBD2. In germline, CDR1 is SGHRS, CDR2 YFSETQ. The CDR3 runs 15 residues. J lost 0 bases, V lost 9 bases, and 10 bases had no gene match. The CDR3 sequence is CATRREAGGSYEQYF. The DNA for the CDR3 is TGCGCCACCCGGCGGGAAGCGGGGGGCTCCTACGAGCAGTACTTC. The variable domain in full, with the rest retrieved from reference TRBV5-1 and TRBJ2-7, is KAGVTQTPRYLIKTRGQQVTLSCSPISGHRSVSWYQQTPGQGLQFLFEYFSETQRNKGNFPGRFSGRQFSNSRSEMNVSTLELGDSALYLCATRREAGGSYEQYFGPGTRLTVT.

This clone occurred once. This chain connects TRBV9 to TRBJ2-2; 7 nucleotides align to TRBD1. The CDR3 length is 16 residues. V was pared by 7 bases and J by 7 bases, with 16 bases of the junction left unmatched. Germline V lookup: CDR1 SGDLS, CDR2 YYNGEE. In DNA form, the CDR3 reads TGTGCCAGCGCCCGGACAGGTCTAGGGGCGGACGGGGAGCTGTTTTTT. Its translation: CASARTGLGADGELFF.

This clone has just a few counts. This sequence joins TRBV2 and TRBJ1-4; possibly TRBD1 for D (5 bases). The CDR3 contains 13 residues. V lost 3 bases, J lost 5 bases, and 7 bases lay in between. Germline CDR1 is SNHLY and CDR2 is FYNNEI. CDR3 loop: CASSENRNEKLFF. As DNA, the CDR3 is TGTGCCAGCAGTGAGAACAGGAATGAAAAACTGTTTTTT.

The chain employs TRBV2 and TRBJ2-3; 16 nucleotides align to TRBD2. CDR1 and CDR2 from the germline V gene are SNHLY and FYNNEI. The CDR3 length is 17 residues. The trim removed 6 bases at V and 3 bases at J, leaving 6 bases unmatched. CDR3 amino acids: CASRAGTSGGATDTQYF. The CDR3 DNA is TGTGCCAGCAGGGCTGGGACTAGCGGGGGGGCAACAGATACGCAGTATTTT.

Note on this clone: At one end, the junction sequence differs from germline, possibly due to a read error. The J gene is TRBJ2-7, the V gene TRBV6-6; perhaps TRBD1 as D (5 bases). CDR1 and CDR2 (germline): MNHNY, SVGAGI (reference sequence). The CDR3 extends over 13 amino acids. In DNA form, the CDR3 reads TGTGCCAGCAGTAGGACACGGAATTACGAGCAGTGCTTC. It encodes CASSRTRNYEQCF.

The sample holds one count of this clone. The chain joins TRBV6-6 to TRBJ1-2, with a tentative D call TRBD1 (5 bases). The V end lost 1 base, the J end lost 5 bases, and 17 bases lay between the germline ends. This CDR3 comprises 16 residues. Germline CDR1 is MNHNY and CDR2 is SVGAGI (reference sequence). The CDR3 DNA follows: TGTGCCAGCAGTTACTTATGGACATCCGTAGAATATGGCTACACCTTC. Translation gives CASSYLWTSVEYGYTF.

This clone has only one observation. V gene TRBV11-2 combines with J gene TRBJ2-7; possible D gene TRBD1, 6 bases. V shed 5 bases and J shed 4 bases, with 15 bases lying between them. This CDR3 spans 14 amino acids. Germline V gives CDR1 SGHAT, CDR2 FQNNGV. Written as DNA, the CDR3 is TGTGCCAGCAGCCCTTTGACAGGATTGTACGAGCAGTACTTC. Its protein product is CASSPLTGLYEQYF. Full variable domain (outside the CDR3, taken from reference TRBV11-2 and TRBJ2-7): EAGVAQSPRYKIIEKRQSVAFWCNPISGHATLYWYQQILGQGPKLLIQFQNNGVVDDSQLPKDRFSAERLKGVDSTLKIQPAKLEDSAVYLCASSPLTGLYEQYFGPGTRLTVT.

The J gene is TRBJ2-5, the V gene TRBV7-2; 9 bases are shared with TRBD2. The CDR3 consists of 16 residues. Unmatched junction bases numbered 8, after V lost 4 bases and J lost 2 bases. Germline CDR1 SGHTA, CDR2 FQGNSA. CDR3 protein: CASSSLSGGPQETQYF. The DNA of the CDR3 is TGTGCCAGCAGCTCGTTAAGCGGGGGGCCACAAGAGACCCAGTACTTC. Drawing the rest from reference TRBV7-2 and TRBJ2-5, the complete variable domain is GAGVSQSPSNKVTEKGKDVELRCDPISGHTALYWYRQSLGQGLEFLIYFQGNSAPDKSGLPSDRFSAERTGGSVSTLTIQRTQQEDSAVYLCASSSLSGGPQETQYFGPGTRLLVL.

The V gene is TRBV11-2, the J gene TRBJ2-7; 7 bases align to TRBD1. This CDR3 is built from 18 residues. Germline CDR1 SGHAT, CDR2 FQNNGV. V lost 3 bases and J lost 2; bases outside the gene matches: 16. CDR3 in DNA: TGTGCCAGCAGCTTCCGGGGCCCTTTACAGGGGAACGCCTACGAGCAGTACTTC. Translated: CASSFRGPLQGNAYEQYF.

In its sample, this clone was seen once. The chain couples TRBV10-3 to TRBJ2-5, with a tentative D call TRBD1 (5 bases). Germline-derived CDR1 and CDR2 are ENHRY and SYGVKD. V lost 6 bases and J lost 5, with 13 bases in between. This CDR3 region has 13 residues. CDR3 sequence (DNA): TGTGCCATCAGCTCACAGGTTTTGGAGACCCAGTACTTC. Translation: CAISSQVLETQYF.

The rearrangement uses TRBV6-5 and TRBJ2-7, with D unclear. The V gene lost 6 bases and the J gene lost 4 bases, with 16 bases spanning the gap. The CDR3 has 14 residues. CDR1 and CDR2 (germline): MNHEY, SVGAGI. CDR3 in amino acids: CASSLHGTAYEQYF. Written as DNA, the CDR3 is TGTGCCAGCAGCTTACACGGCACAGCATACGAGCAGTACTTC.

This chain joins TRBV6-6 and TRBJ2-7; D not certain. V gave up 4 bases and J gave up 1 base, with 11 bases separating them. The CDR3 runs to 14 residues. Germline loops: CDR1 MNHNY, CDR2 SVGAGI (reference sequence). The CDR3 nucleotides read TGTGCCAGCAGTTTGTCCCCTTCTTCCTACGAGCAGTACTTC. As protein: CASSLSPSSYEQYF.

The V call is TRBV9, the J call TRBJ1-6, with 10 bases matching TRBD1. The J segment lost 9 bases and the V segment lost 3 bases, leaving 6 bases of the junction unmatched. CDR3 size: 15 residues. The germline CDR1 and CDR2 sequences are SGDLS and YYNGEE. The DNA for the CDR3 is TGTGCCAGCAGCGCCCGGGACAGGGGCAGTTCACCCCTCCACTTT. Translated, it gives CASSARDRGSSPLHF. Full variable domain (missing parts from reference TRBV9 and TRBJ1-6): DSGVTQTPKHLITATGQRVTLRCSPRSGDLSVYWYQQSLDQGLQFLIQYYNGEERAKGNILERFSAQQFPDLHSELNLSSLELGDSALYFCASSARDRGSSPLHFGNGTRLTVT.

The chain links TRBV18 to TRBJ1-2; TRBD1 is a possible D gene (6 bases). The V end was cut by 3 bases, the J end by 0 bases, with 11 bases between. Germline CDR1 reads KGHSH; CDR2 reads LQKENI. CDR3 length: 15 amino acids. The CDR3 here is CASSPAQGTNYGYTF. DNA of the CDR3: TGTGCCAGCTCACCCGCACAGGGCACTAACTATGGCTACACCTTC. The full variable domain, its missing parts supplied by reference TRBV18 and TRBJ1-2, is NAGVMQNPRHLVRRRGQEARLRCSPMKGHSHVYWYRQLPEEGLKFMVYLQKENIIDESGMPKERFSAEFPKEGPSILRIQQVVRGDSAAYFCASSPAQGTNYGYTFGSGTRLTVV.

The chain recombines TRBV19 with TRBJ2-1; a possible D gene is TRBD1 (6 bases). V lost 4 bases and J 4 bases, leaving 14 bases between the germline ends. The CDR3 extends over 15 amino acids. The germline V gene has CDR1 LNHDA and CDR2 SQIVND (reference sequence). The CDR3 DNA is TGTGCCAGTAGTACCCAAGGACAGTATTACAATGAGCAGTTCTTC. Protein sequence: CASSTQGQYYNEQFF.

The CDR3 nucleotides are TGTGCCACCAGTGAGTCAGGGACACTCTACGAGCAGTACTTC. It yields the protein CATSESGTLYEQYF. The chain combines TRBV24-1 with TRBJ2-7, with D maybe TRBD1 (6 bases). In germline, CDR1 is KGHDR, CDR2 SFDVKD. This CDR3 spans 14 amino acids. Between the trimmed V and J ends, which lost 4 bases and 3 bases, there was a span of 12 bases.

A word on this clone: This CDR3 is also generated by other DNA sequences in the sample. The V and J genes are TRBV28 and TRBJ1-2; D not certain. The V and J ends lost 3 bases and 7 bases respectively, with 9 bases between them. The CDR3 runs 12 residues. Germline loops: CDR1 MDHEN, CDR2 SYDVKM. CDR3 loop: CASSFSGGGYTF. The CDR3 nucleotides are TGTGCCAGCAGTTTTTCAGGAGGTGGCTACACCTTC.

There are a few counts of this clone. The chain carries TRBV9 and TRBJ1-6; TRBD1 matches 7 bases. The CDR3 loop spans 16 amino acids. The trim removed 4 bases at V and 6 bases at J, leaving 10 bases unmatched. Per germline, CDR1 SGDLS and CDR2 YYNGEE. CDR3 protein: CASSISPGQSNSPLHF. In DNA, the CDR3 is TGTGCCAGCAGCATCTCTCCGGGACAGTCTAATTCACCCCTCCACTTT.

The chain carries TRBV12-3 or TRBV12-4 and TRBJ2-7; TRBD1 matches at 8 bases. Trimming took 6 bases from V and 2 from J; bases not matched to a gene: 0. The CDR3 is 12 residues long. CDR3 region: CASRTGAYEQYF. The DNA for the CDR3 is TGTGCCAGCAGGACAGGGGCCTACGAGCAGTACTTC.

The chain carries TRBV27 and TRBJ1-3, with 7 bases fitting TRBD1. CDR3 length equals 14 residues. CDR1 is MNHEY and CDR2 is SMNVEV in the germline V gene (reference sequence). J was trimmed by 3 bases and V by 9 bases; bases with no gene match: 8. In DNA form, the CDR3 reads TGTGCCAGTCGAACTACAGGGGTTGGAAACACCATATATTTT. Protein sequence: CASRTTGVGNTIYF.

This rearrangement joins TRBV18 to TRBJ2-3, with 9 bases matching TRBD1. The V gene end was trimmed by 8 bases and the J gene end by 4 bases; junction bases not matched to a gene: 7. The CDR3 consists of 14 residues. CDR1 KGHSH and CDR2 LQKENI come from the germline V gene. The CDR3 DNA follows: TGTGCCAGCCAGGACAGGGGCGTCGCAGATACGCAGTATTTT. Amino acid sequence: CASQDRGVADTQYF.